Below are 16 T cell receptor beta chains sequenced from a single sample in a study of blood T cell repertoires in COVID-19. Generated by immunoSEQ multiplex PCR, the TCRdb table keeps only in-frame clones and is missing some. The table records roughly 500,000 clones, approximately 87% of them present only once. Sequencing was done on a sample of PBMCs or T cells enriched from blood (not recorded which). The receptor source for this set is a woman aged 40 to 50 who had recovered from COVID-19.

This clone was counted between two and nine times. V is TRBV7-9 and J is TRBJ2-1, with TRBD1 matching 7 bases. The CDR3 totals 12 residues. Germline V gene sequence: CDR1 SEHNR, CDR2 FQNEAQ (reference sequence). V shed 5 bases and J 7 bases; nucleotides not matched to a gene: 2. CDR3 nucleotide sequence: TGTGCCAGCAGCCAGACAGGGAATGAGCAGTTCTTC. It encodes CASSQTGNEQFF.

As DNA, the CDR3 is TGTGCCAGCAGCTTAGAGAGCGGGAGGGCCTACGAGCAGTACTTC. Amino acid sequence: CASSLESGRAYEQYF. The genes are TRBV7-2 and TRBJ2-7; TRBD2 matches at 10 bases. The V and J ends lost 1 base and 2 bases, in that order; junction bases with no gene match: 2. This CDR3 has 15 residues. CDR1 and CDR2 from the germline V gene are SGHTA and FQGNSA.

This chain links TRBV19 with TRBJ1-2; D not resolved. The CDR3 runs 15 residues. Deletions cut 3 bases from V and 5 bases from J, with 16 bases between. Germline CDR1 reads LNHDA; CDR2 reads SQIVND (reference sequence). The CDR3 sequence: CASSMGTLDLYGYTF. As DNA, the CDR3 is TGTGCCAGTAGTATGGGTACGCTAGACTTATATGGCTACACCTTC.

The gene calls are TRBV10-1 and TRBJ2-5; D is possibly TRBD2 (5 bases). The CDR3 runs 14 residues. V was shortened by 0 bases and J by 1 base, with 6 bases between the two germline ends. Germline V gives CDR1 WNHNN, CDR2 SYGVQD (reference sequence). CDR3 sequence: CASSESGVQETQYF. The CDR3 coding sequence is TGCGCCAGCAGTGAGTCCGGGGTCCAAGAGACCCAGTACTTC.

This clone was observed a handful of times. The chain has TRBV27 and TRBJ2-7; 11 positions match TRBD2. From germline, CDR1 is MNHEY and CDR2 SMNVEV (reference sequence). The CDR3 has 17 residues. Trimming took 5 bases from V and 3 from J; bases not matched to a gene: 12. CDR3 protein: CASSEQSGTSGHYEQYF. The CDR3 coding sequence is TGTGCCAGCAGTGAACAGTCCGGGACTAGCGGACACTACGAGCAGTACTTC.

The V gene is TRBV19, the J gene TRBJ1-2; no clear D. The CDR3 is 14 residues long. The V gene lost 5 bases and the J gene lost 7 bases, with 17 bases spanning the gap. The germline V gene encodes CDR1 LNHDA and CDR2 SQIVND (reference sequence). CDR3 coding DNA: TGTGCCAGTAGTTCGGGTCGGAACAACGGTGGCTACACCTTC. Residues: CASSSGRNNGGYTF.

This chain connects TRBV27 to TRBJ2-7; 8 bases align to TRBD1. The CDR3 is made up of 14 amino acids. In germline, CDR1 is MNHEY, CDR2 SMNVEV (reference sequence). V was clipped by 3 bases and J by 3 bases; unmatched bases: 4. The CDR3 DNA is TGTGCCAGCAGTTTCCCGGACAGGGTCTACGAGCAGTACTTC. It codes for CASSFPDRVYEQYF.

The chain links TRBV5-1 to TRBJ2-1; tentative D call: TRBD2 (5 bases). The CDR3 has 15 residues. Germline assignment: CDR1 SGHRS and CDR2 YFSETQ. V lost 1 base, J lost 5 bases, and 13 bases lay in between. This CDR3 reads CASSLSGRNDNEQFF. The CDR3, as DNA: TGCGCCAGCAGCTTGTCGGGGAGAAACGACAATGAGCAGTTCTTC.

The chain carries TRBV5-1 and TRBJ2-2, with 10 bases fitting TRBD1. In germline, CDR1 is SGHRS, CDR2 YFSETQ. The CDR3 extends over 16 amino acids. Trimming cost V 1 base and J 6 bases; bases outside gene matches: 6. The CDR3 region is CASSLRQGARAGELFF. The CDR3 DNA reads TGCGCCAGCAGCTTGAGACAGGGGGCGAGGGCCGGGGAGCTGTTTTTT.

The chain combines TRBV6-5 with TRBJ1-3; D gene ambiguous. CDR1 and CDR2 (germline): MNHEY, SVGAGI. The CDR3 runs to 14 residues. V was shortened by 7 bases and J by 0 bases, with 10 bases between the two germline ends. CDR3 nucleotides: TGTGCCAGCATAATCCTCGGCTCTGGAAACACCATATATTTT. This translates into CASIILGSGNTIYF.

This chain connects TRBV19 to TRBJ2-2; possible D gene TRBD1, 6 bases. The CDR3 covers 18 residues. Germline V lookup: CDR1 LNHDA, CDR2 SQIVND (reference sequence). The germline V and J ends were trimmed by 4 bases and 0 bases, with 18 bases remaining between them. CDR3 DNA: TGTGCCAGTAGTAGGGACAAAATGGGGGAATCGAACACCGGGGAGCTGTTTTTT. Protein product: CASSRDKMGESNTGELFF.

The chain employs TRBV7-8 and TRBJ2-5; 9 bases fit TRBD1. The CDR3 spans 14 residues. V gave up 3 bases and J gave up 5 bases; unmatched junction bases: 4. Germline V gives CDR1 SGHVS, CDR2 FQNEAQ. The chain's CDR3 is CASSLAGQGETQYF. In nucleotides, the CDR3 is TGTGCCAGCAGCTTGGCCGGACAGGGGGAGACCCAGTACTTC.

This rearrangement joins TRBV18 to TRBJ1-1, with TRBD1 matching over 9 bases. Trimming cost V 6 bases and J 3 bases; bases outside gene matches: 8. CDR1 and CDR2 from the germline V gene are KGHSH and LQKENI. CDR3 length: 15 residues. The CDR3 nucleotides read TGTGCCAGCTCCCTAGGGACAGGGTTTGACACTGAAGCTTTCTTT. It yields the protein CASSLGTGFDTEAFF.

This chain connects TRBV5-4 to TRBJ1-1; TRBD1 aligns across 7 bases. Unmatched junction bases numbered 14, after V lost 3 bases and J lost 3 bases. This CDR3 is built from 17 residues. Germline V gene lookup returns CDR1 SGHNT and CDR2 YYREEE (reference sequence). The CDR3 bases are TGTGCCAGCAGCTCCATGGTGGGACAGCGGTATCACACTGAAGCTTTCTTT. This encodes CASSSMVGQRYHTEAFF.

This clone was recorded once. The CDR3 loop is CASSAGTGGTGELFF. The DNA for the CDR3 is TGTGCCAGCAGCGCCGGGACAGGGGGCACCGGGGAGCTGTTTTTT. This chain links TRBV9 with TRBJ2-2; 11 bases are shared with TRBD1. V lost 3 bases and J lost 4; bases outside the gene matches: 2. There are 15 residues in the CDR3. Germline V gene sequence: CDR1 SGDLS, CDR2 YYNGEE.

The chain uses TRBV11-2 and TRBJ1-5; the match to TRBD1 covers 7 bases. J lost 5 bases, V lost 1 base, and 5 bases had no gene match. CDR1 is SGHAT and CDR2 is FQNNGV in the germline V gene. The CDR3 is 15 residues long. CDR3 amino acids: CASSLGQGLDQPQHF. CDR3 coding DNA: TGTGCCAGCAGCTTAGGACAGGGTTTGGATCAGCCCCAGCATTTT.